The rows below give T cell receptor beta chains drawn from one sample of a study of post-analysis software for immune sequencing data. TCRdb reprocessed the PCR reads with MiXCR, giving one entry per CDR3 protein. The sample includes approximately 690,000 distinct CDR3 sequences, roughly three fifths seen only once; the top ten take 11%. Sequenced sample: blood. These receptors came from a girl aged 2-10 years with multiple sclerosis. Both conserved end residues are part of each CDR3. The order of the fields is CDR3 DNA, CDR3 protein, D gene, J gene, V gene, clone size. A D gene is named only where the DNA matches it firmly. Clone size is stated in some rows and not others, as once, few, many or a class when expanded.

DNA: TGCAGCGTTGACCCATCGAACACTGAAGCTTTCTTT
CDR3: CSVDPSNTEAFF
D: -
J: TRBJ1-1
V: TRBV29-1
size: -

DNA: TGTGCCAGCCGAGACAGGGTGGGCTCCTACAATGAGCAGTTCTTC
CDR3: CASRDRVGSYNEQFF
D: TRBD1
J: TRBJ2-1
V: TRBV6-2/TRBV6-3
size: few

DNA: TGTGCCACCAGCAGAGCGGCTGCACTGGGGGAGACCCAGTACTTC
CDR3: CATSRAAALGETQYF
D: -
J: TRBJ2-5
V: TRBV15
size: -

DNA: TGCGCCAGCAGCGCGGGAGGCGGTCGTGCGGATACGCAGTATTTT
CDR3: CASSAGGGRADTQYF
D: TRBD2
J: TRBJ2-3
V: TRBV5-1
size: -

DNA: TGCAGTGCTACCGAATTAGCGGGAGCCCGTCACAATGAGCAGTTCTTC
CDR3: CSATELAGARHNEQFF
D: TRBD2
J: TRBJ2-1
V: TRBV20-1
size: few

DNA: TGTGCCAGCAGCTTAACTAGCGGGGACTACGAGCAGTACTTC
CDR3: CASSLTSGDYEQYF
D: TRBD2
J: TRBJ2-7
V: TRBV7-2
size: few

DNA: TGCAGCGTTTCTGAGGACAGGGTTTGGGATACGCAGTATTTT
CDR3: CSVSEDRVWDTQYF
D: TRBD1
J: TRBJ2-3
V: TRBV29-1
size: -

DNA: TGTGCCAGCAGAGACCGGGACAGCGACAATGAGCAGTTCTTC
CDR3: CASRDRDSDNEQFF
D: TRBD1
J: TRBJ2-1
V: TRBV5-6
size: -

DNA: TGTGCCAGCAGGCACAGGGGGTGGGACACTGAAGCTTTCTTT
CDR3: CASRHRGWDTEAFF
D: TRBD1
J: TRBJ1-1
V: TRBV6-5
size: -

DNA: TGTGCCAGCGGGGGGGCTTCCAAAAACATTCAGTACTTC
CDR3: CASGGASKNIQYF
D: -
J: TRBJ2-4
V: TRBV9
size: -

DNA: TGTGCCAGCAGTCTTATGACAGGGGGCTTATCTACGGGGGCCAACGTCCTGACTTTC
CDR3: CASSLMTGGLSTGANVLTF
D: TRBD1
J: TRBJ2-6
V: TRBV27
size: -

DNA: TGTGCCATCAAGGTCGCTAGCGCCCTGGTAGATACGCAGTATTTT
CDR3: CAIKVASALVDTQYF
D: -
J: TRBJ2-3
V: TRBV10-3
size: -

DNA: TGCGCCAGCAAGGGGACACAGGGGGCCGCCACTGAAGCTTTCTTT
CDR3: CASKGTQGAATEAFF
D: TRBD1
J: TRBJ1-1
V: TRBV5-1
size: -

DNA: TGTGCCAGCAGCTTGGCGGGATCGACAGAAAAGCGGGGCTATGGCTACACCTTC
CDR3: CASSLAGSTEKRGYGYTF
D: -
J: TRBJ1-2
V: TRBV5-6
size: -

DNA: TGTGCCAGCAGCTTAGAGCGCTCTACTGGAAACACCATATATTTT
CDR3: CASSLERSTGNTIYF
D: -
J: TRBJ1-3
V: TRBV7-2
size: -

DNA: TGTGCCACTAACGGAGGGACTAGCGGGTCCAGGGATACGCAGTATTTT
CDR3: CATNGGTSGSRDTQYF
D: TRBD2
J: TRBJ2-3
V: TRBV15
size: -

DNA: TGTGCCAGCAGTCAAACGACGGGGTTCGCTTTCTTT
CDR3: CASSQTTGFAFF
D: -
J: TRBJ1-1
V: TRBV12-3/TRBV12-4
size: few

DNA: TGTGCCAGCAGTTACTACAGCTCCTATGGCTACACCTTC
CDR3: CASSYYSSYGYTF
D: -
J: TRBJ1-2
V: TRBV6-5
size: -

DNA: TGTGCCAGCACCGGGCGGGGGCAGGGGGAAGCAAAAGAATCCGAAAAACTGTTTTTT
CDR3: CASTGRGQGEAKESEKLFF
D: TRBD1
J: TRBJ1-4
V: TRBV6-1
size: -

DNA: TGTGCCAGCAGTGGCTGGAGGCACCAGGGTGGTGGCTACACCTTC
CDR3: CASSGWRHQGGGYTF
D: -
J: TRBJ1-2
V: TRBV27
size: -

DNA: TGCGCCAGCAGTGGGTCAAGTGGAGGGGCCACTGAAGCTTTCTTT
CDR3: CASSGSSGGATEAFF
D: -
J: TRBJ1-1
V: TRBV10-1
size: -

DNA: TGTGCCAGCAGTGAAGGGACAGGGTTCAATCAGCCCCAGCATTTT
CDR3: CASSEGTGFNQPQHF
D: TRBD1
J: TRBJ1-5
V: TRBV6-1
size: few

DNA: TGTGCCATCAGTGCGCGCCAACTGGGGGAGACCCAGTACTTC
CDR3: CAISARQLGETQYF
D: -
J: TRBJ2-5
V: TRBV10-3
size: -

DNA: TGTGCCAGCAGTTCCCGGGACAACCAAGAGACCCAGTACTTC
CDR3: CASSSRDNQETQYF
D: -
J: TRBJ2-5
V: TRBV12-3/TRBV12-4
size: -

DNA: TGTGCCAGCAGTTCGGGACTAGCGAGTAGGACCGGGGAGCTGTTTTTT
CDR3: CASSSGLASRTGELFF
D: TRBD2
J: TRBJ2-2
V: TRBV12-3/TRBV12-4
size: -

DNA: TGCGCCAGCTCTACTACTAGGGTCAGAGATACGCAGTATTTT
CDR3: CASSTTRVRDTQYF
D: -
J: TRBJ2-3
V: TRBV5-1
size: -